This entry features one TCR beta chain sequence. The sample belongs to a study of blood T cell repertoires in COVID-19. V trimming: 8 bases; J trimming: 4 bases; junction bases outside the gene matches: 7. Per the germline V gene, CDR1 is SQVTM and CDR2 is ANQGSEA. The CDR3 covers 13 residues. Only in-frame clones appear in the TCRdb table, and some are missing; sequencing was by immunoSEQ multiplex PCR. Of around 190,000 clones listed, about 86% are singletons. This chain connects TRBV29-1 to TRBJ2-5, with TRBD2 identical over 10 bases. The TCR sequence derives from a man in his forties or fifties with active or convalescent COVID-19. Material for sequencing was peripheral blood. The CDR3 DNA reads TGCAGCCTACAAGCGGGGGGGCGAGAGACCCAGTACTTC. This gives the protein CSLQAGGRETQYF. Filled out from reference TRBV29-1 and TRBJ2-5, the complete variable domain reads SAVISQKPSRDICQRGTSLTIQCQVDSQVTMMFWYRQQPGQSLTLIATANQGSEATYESGFVIDKFPISRPNLTFSTLTVSNMSPEDSSIYLCSLQAGGRETQYFGPGTRLLVL.